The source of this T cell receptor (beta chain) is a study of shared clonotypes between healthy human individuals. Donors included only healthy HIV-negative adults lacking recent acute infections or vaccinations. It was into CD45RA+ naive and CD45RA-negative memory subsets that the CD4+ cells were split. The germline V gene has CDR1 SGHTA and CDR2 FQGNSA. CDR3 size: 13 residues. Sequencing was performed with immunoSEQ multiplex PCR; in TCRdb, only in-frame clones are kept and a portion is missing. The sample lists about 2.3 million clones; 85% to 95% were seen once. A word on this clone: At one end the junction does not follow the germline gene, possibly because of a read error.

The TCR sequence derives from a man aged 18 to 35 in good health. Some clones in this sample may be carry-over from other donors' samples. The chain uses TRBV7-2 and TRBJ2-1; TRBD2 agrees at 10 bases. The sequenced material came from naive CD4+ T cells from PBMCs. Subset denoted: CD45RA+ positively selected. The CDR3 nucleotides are TGTGCCAGCAGCTTAGCGGGGCTAGCGGGAGCTGTCTTC. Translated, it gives CASSLAGLAGAVF.